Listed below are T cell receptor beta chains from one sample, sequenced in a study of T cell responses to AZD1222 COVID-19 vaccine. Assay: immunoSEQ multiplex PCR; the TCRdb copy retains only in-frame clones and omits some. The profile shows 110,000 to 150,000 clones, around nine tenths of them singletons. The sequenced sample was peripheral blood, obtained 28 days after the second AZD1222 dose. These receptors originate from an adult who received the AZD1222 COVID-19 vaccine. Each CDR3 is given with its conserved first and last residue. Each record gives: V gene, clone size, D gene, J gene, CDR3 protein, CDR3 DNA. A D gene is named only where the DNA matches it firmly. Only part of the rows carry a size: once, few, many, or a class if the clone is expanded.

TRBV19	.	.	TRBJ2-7	CASSPLQDPREQYF	TGTGCCAGTAGTCCTCTACAGGACCCCCGGGAGCAGTACTTC
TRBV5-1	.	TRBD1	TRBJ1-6	CASSEGQTNSPLHF	TGCGCCAGCAGCGAGGGACAGACGAATTCACCCCTCCACTTT
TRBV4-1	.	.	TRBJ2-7	CASSQGKGVLNFYEQYF	TGCGCCAGCAGCCAAGGAAAAGGGGTCTTAAACTTCTACGAGCAGTACTTC
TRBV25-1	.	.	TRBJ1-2	CASFGGQGGGYTF	TGTGCCAGCTTCGGTGGGCAGGGAGGCGGCTACACCTTC
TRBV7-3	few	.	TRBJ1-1	CASSPGPLGNTEAFF	TGTGCCAGCAGCCCAGGGCCTCTCGGGAACACTGAAGCTTTCTTT
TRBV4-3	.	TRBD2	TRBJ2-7	CASSQDASGGADWVYEQYF	TGCGCCAGCAGCCAAGATGCAAGCGGGGGTGCCGATTGGGTATACGAGCAGTACTTC
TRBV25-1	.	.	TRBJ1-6	CASILREQGNSPLHF	TGTGCCAGCATTTTAAGGGAGCAGGGGAATTCACCCCTCCACTTT
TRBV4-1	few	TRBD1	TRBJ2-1	CASSRDRGVVSIEQFF	TGCGCCAGCAGCCGGGACAGGGGGGTGGTTTCGATTGAGCAGTTCTTC
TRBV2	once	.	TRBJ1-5	CASHSSNDQPQHF	TGTGCCAGCCACAGCTCGAACGATCAGCCCCAGCATTTT
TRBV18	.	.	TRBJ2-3	CASSDASTDTQYF	TGTGCCAGCTCAGACGCTAGCACAGATACGCAGTATTTT
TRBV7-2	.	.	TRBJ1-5	CASSLVGTGGNQPQHF	TGTGCCAGCAGCTTAGTGGGGACCGGGGGCAATCAGCCCCAGCATTTT
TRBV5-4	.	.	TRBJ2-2	CASSLTRGIGELFF	TGTGCCAGCAGCTTGACCAGGGGAATCGGGGAGCTGTTTTTT
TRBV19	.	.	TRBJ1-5	CASSMPQVRQPQHF	TGTGCCAGTAGCATGCCCCAGGTCCGCCAGCCCCAGCATTTT
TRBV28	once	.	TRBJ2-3	CASSRNPGTQYF	TGTGCCAGCAGTCGGAACCCAGGTACGCAGTATTTT
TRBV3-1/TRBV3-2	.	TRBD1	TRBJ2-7	CASSHGQGRPEQYF	TGTGCCAGCAGCCACGGACAGGGCCGTCCCGAGCAGTACTTC
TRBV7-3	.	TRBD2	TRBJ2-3	CASSSLGLAGHNTDTQYF	TGTGCCAGCAGCTCTCTAGGACTAGCGGGTCATAACACAGATACGCAGTATTTT
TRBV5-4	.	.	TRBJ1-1	CASSSRVAMNTEAFF	TGTGCCAGCAGCTCCAGGGTTGCGATGAACACTGAAGCTTTCTTT
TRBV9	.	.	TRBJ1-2	CASSSHGTLYGYTF	TGTGCCAGCAGCTCCCACGGGACCCTCTATGGCTACACCTTC
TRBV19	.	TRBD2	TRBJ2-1	CASSISLAGGSNEQFF	TGTGCCAGTAGTATTTCCCTAGCGGGAGGGAGCAATGAGCAGTTCTTC
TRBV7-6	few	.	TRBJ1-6	CASSSDYDSPLHF	TGTGCCAGCAGCTCGGACTATGATTCACCCCTCCACTTT
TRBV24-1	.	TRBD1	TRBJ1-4	CATSEPPGQGNEKLFF	TGTGCCACCAGTGAACCTCCGGGACAGGGGAATGAAAAACTGTTTTTT
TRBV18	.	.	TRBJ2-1	CASSPRGGSYNEQFF	TGTGCCAGCTCACCACGGGGTGGCTCCTACAATGAGCAGTTCTTC
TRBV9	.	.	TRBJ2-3	CASSVGQGTDTQYF	TGTGCCAGCAGCGTAGGGCAGGGGACAGATACGCAGTATTTT
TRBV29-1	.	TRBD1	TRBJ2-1	CSVDRDRGSNNEQFF	TGCAGCGTTGATAGGGACAGGGGGTCCAACAATGAGCAGTTCTTC
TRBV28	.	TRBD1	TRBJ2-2	CASSPGTAHPATGELFF	TGTGCCAGCAGTCCTGGGACAGCTCACCCGGCGACGGGGGAGCTGTTTTTT
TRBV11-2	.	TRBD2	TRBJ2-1	CASSLSGGAHEQFF	TGTGCCAGCAGCTTAAGCGGGGGGGCCCATGAGCAGTTCTTC
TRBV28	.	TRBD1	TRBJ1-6	CASSQGVSYNSPLHF	TGTGCCAGCAGTCAGGGGGTTTCCTATAATTCACCCCTCCACTTT
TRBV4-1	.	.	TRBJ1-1	CASSTPGQNTEAFF	TGCGCCAGCAGCACACCGGGACAGAACACTGAAGCTTTCTTT
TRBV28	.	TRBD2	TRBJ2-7	CASSSSGGAVGEQYF	TGTGCCAGCAGTTCTAGCGGGGGGGCCGTTGGCGAGCAGTACTTC
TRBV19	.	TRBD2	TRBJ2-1	CASRLAGGNNEQFF	TGTGCCAGTAGGCTAGCGGGGGGCAACAATGAGCAGTTCTTC
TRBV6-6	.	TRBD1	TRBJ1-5	CASSGGDRAGRPQHF	TGTGCCAGCAGTGGAGGGGACAGGGCCGGTCGGCCCCAGCATTTT
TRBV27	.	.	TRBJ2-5	CASSLNVLGTQYF	TGTGCCAGCAGTTTAAACGTTCTAGGGACCCAGTACTTC
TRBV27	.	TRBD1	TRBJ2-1	CASSPKTGAHNEQFF	TGTGCCAGCAGTCCGAAGACAGGGGCCCACAATGAGCAGTTCTTC
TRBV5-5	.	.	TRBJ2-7	CASSLGRNEQYF	TGTGCCAGCAGCTTGGGCCGTAACGAGCAGTACTTC
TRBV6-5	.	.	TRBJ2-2	CASTQGWTGELFF	TGTGCCAGCACGCAGGGATGGACCGGGGAGCTGTTTTTT
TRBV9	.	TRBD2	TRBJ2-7	CASSVESGRRYEQYF	TGTGCCAGCAGCGTAGAAAGCGGGAGACGTTACGAGCAGTACTTC
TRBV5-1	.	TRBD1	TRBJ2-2	CASSIGTANTGELFF	TGCGCCAGCAGCATAGGGACAGCGAACACCGGGGAGCTGTTTTTT
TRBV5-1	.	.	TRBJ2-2	CASSPVRGVNTGELFF	TGCGCCAGCAGCCCAGTGAGGGGGGTGAACACCGGGGAGCTGTTTTTT
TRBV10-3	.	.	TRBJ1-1	CAISEYAEEKGAFF	TGTGCCATCAGTGAGTACGCCGAAGAAAAGGGGGCTTTCTTT
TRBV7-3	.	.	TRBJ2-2	CASSDFAATDTGELFF	TGTGCCAGCAGCGACTTTGCGGCGACGGACACCGGGGAGCTGTTTTTT
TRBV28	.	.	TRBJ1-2	CASSLRSYGYTF	TGTGCCAGCAGTCTCCGTTCGTATGGCTACACCTTC
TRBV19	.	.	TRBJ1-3	CASSFGTDGNTIYF	TGTGCCAGTAGTTTCGGGACCGACGGAAACACCATATATTTT
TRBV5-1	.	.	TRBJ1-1	CASSKQVGDTEAFF	TGCGCCAGCAGTAAACAGGTGGGGGACACTGAAGCTTTCTTT
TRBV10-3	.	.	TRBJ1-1	CAISESSGFFEAFF	TGTGCCATCAGTGAGTCGTCAGGGTTCTTTGAAGCTTTCTTT
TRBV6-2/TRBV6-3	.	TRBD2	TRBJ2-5	CASSPGLAGKETQYF	TGTGCCAGCAGTCCAGGACTAGCGGGCAAAGAGACCCAGTACTTC
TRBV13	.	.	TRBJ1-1	CASSLPGATEAFF	TGTGCCAGCAGCTTGCCGGGGGCCACTGAAGCTTTCTTT
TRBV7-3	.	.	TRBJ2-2	CASTPVAGGTGELFF	TGTGCCAGCACTCCGGTGGCTGGGGGCACCGGGGAGCTGTTTTTT
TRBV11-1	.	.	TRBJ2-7	CASSPPARAGSYEQYF	TGTGCCAGCAGCCCCCCGGCTAGGGCAGGCTCCTACGAGCAGTACTTC
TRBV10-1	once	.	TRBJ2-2	CASSESSAVGELFF	TGCGCCAGCAGTGAGTCAAGCGCGGTCGGGGAGCTGTTTTTT
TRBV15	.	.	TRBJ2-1	CATSRDQGEYNEQFF	TGTGCCACCAGCAGAGATCAAGGGGAGTACAATGAGCAGTTCTTC
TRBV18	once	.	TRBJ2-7	CASSPSSSIYEQYF	TGTGCCAGCTCACCCTCCTCTTCGATCTACGAGCAGTACTTC
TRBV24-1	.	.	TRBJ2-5	CATSDLVGEETQYF	TGTGCCACCAGTGATTTGGTGGGAGAAGAGACCCAGTACTTC
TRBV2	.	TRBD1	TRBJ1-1	CASSEQRGLTEAFF	TGTGCCAGCAGTGAACAAAGGGGGCTCACTGAAGCTTTCTTT
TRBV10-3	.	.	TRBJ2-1	CAITGTDNEQFF	TGTGCCATCACGGGGACCGACAATGAGCAGTTCTTC
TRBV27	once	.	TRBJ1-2	CASNPASQGLLYGYTF	TGTGCCAGCAATCCAGCATCGCAGGGTCTCCTATATGGCTACACCTTC